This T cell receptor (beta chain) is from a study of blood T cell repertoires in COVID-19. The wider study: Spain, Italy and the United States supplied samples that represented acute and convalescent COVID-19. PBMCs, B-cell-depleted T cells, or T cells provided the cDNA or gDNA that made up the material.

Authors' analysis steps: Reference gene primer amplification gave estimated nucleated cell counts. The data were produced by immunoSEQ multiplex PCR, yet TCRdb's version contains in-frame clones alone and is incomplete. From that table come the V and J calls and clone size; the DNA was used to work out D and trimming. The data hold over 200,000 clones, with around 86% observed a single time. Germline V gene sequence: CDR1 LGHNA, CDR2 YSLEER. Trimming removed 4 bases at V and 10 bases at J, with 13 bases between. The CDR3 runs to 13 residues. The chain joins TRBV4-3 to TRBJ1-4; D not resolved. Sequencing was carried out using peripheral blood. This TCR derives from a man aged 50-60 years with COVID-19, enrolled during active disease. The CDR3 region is CASSRAMEGKLFF. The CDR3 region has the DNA TGCGCCAGCAGCCGGGCCATGGAGGGAAAACTGTTTTTT.